Only a few counts were recorded for the clone carrying this T cell receptor beta chain. Germline and genes here are mouse. The read falls 1 residue short of the CDR3 end, and the missing part is taken from the germline J gene. Germline assignment: CDR1 LGHNA and CDR2 YNLKQL (reference sequence). This CDR3 has 13 residues. V was cut by 0 bases and J by 5 bases, with 8 bases left in between. This sample is part of a study of tissue T cells after allogeneic stem cell transplantation. Produced via immunoSEQ multiplex PCR; TCRdb's table is partial and in-frame only. The data contain approximately 2,000 clones, 51% of them singletons. As to time point: mouse harvest day 14 after allogeneic transplant. Tail vein injection delivered 10^7 T-cell-depleted bone marrow cells and 10^6 splenic CD5+ T cells. Tissues came from B6→BALB/c major-mismatch GVHD mice at day 7 or 14.

Sequenced: lymph node tissue. The chain has TRBV5 and TRBJ2-7, with D tentatively TRBD1 or TRBD2 (5 bases each). This receptor was identified in a female BALB/c mouse given C57BL/6 T cells with graft-versus-host disease after an allogeneic hematopoietic cell transplant. Partial CDR3 DNA: TGTGCCAGCAGCCAAGATCCGGGGGATGAACAGTAC. Amino acid sequence: CASSQDPGDEQY. The whole CDR3 protein reads CASSQDPGDEQYF.